These 6 T cell receptor beta chains originate from one sample sequenced in a study of cytomegalovirus exposure and HLA in healthy donors. Data came from immunoSEQ multiplex PCR; TCRdb stores just in-frame clones and leaves some out. The sample has approximately 130,000 clones; 70% to 90% are singletons. Sequencing input: PBMCs. These receptors all stem from a woman aged 18-29 years in good health and CMV-seronegative.

The V gene is TRBV18, the J gene TRBJ2-7; TRBD2 matches 9 bases. The length of the CDR3 is 15 residues. Looked up from germline, CDR1 is KGHSH and CDR2 is LQKENI. Germline trimming cut 0 bases from V and 5 bases from J; bases unmatched to any gene: 5. CDR3 protein: CASSPPAGGPHEQYF. For the CDR3, the DNA is TGTGCCAGCTCACCACCGGCGGGGGGGCCCCACGAGCAGTACTTC.

The chain links TRBV2 to TRBJ1-2; weak D call: TRBD1 (5 bases). This CDR3 region has 16 residues. The V gene lost 4 bases and the J gene lost 4 bases, with 19 bases spanning the gap. The germline gives CDR1 SNHLY, CDR2 FYNNEI. The CDR3, as DNA: TGTGCCAGCAGTGTGGCTGGGGCAGGAAGGTTCTATGGCTACACCTTC. Protein: CASSVAGAGRFYGYTF. Full variable domain (remainder filled in from reference TRBV2 and TRBJ1-2): EPEVTQTPSHQVTQMGQEVILRCVPISNHLYFYWYRQILGQKVEFLVSFYNNEISEKSEIFDDQFSVERPDGSNFTLKIRSTKLEDSAMYFCASSVAGAGRFYGYTFGSGTRLTVV.

The gene calls are TRBV7-2 and TRBJ2-1; D is possibly TRBD2 (6 bases). Germline CDR1 SGHTA, CDR2 FQGNSA. Trimming removed 1 base from V and 6 bases from J, with 13 bases in between. This CDR3 comprises 15 residues. The CDR3 protein is CASSLELAILNEQFF. CDR3 DNA: TGTGCCAGCAGCTTAGAACTAGCCATTCTCAATGAGCAGTTCTTC.

This clone was observed a single time. The chain carries TRBV5-4 and TRBJ1-6; possibly TRBD1 for D (5 bases). The V and J ends lost 5 bases and 0 bases respectively, with 15 bases between them. CDR1 is SGHNT, CDR2 YYREEE, per germline (reference sequence). The CDR3 has 17 amino acids. This CDR3 is CASRADSKSSYNSPLHF. The CDR3 DNA follows: TGTGCCAGCAGAGCAGACAGTAAAAGCTCCTATAATTCACCCCTCCACTTT.

CDR3 in amino acids: CASSLDGAGGRETQYF. CDR3 DNA sequence: TGTGCCAGCAGCTTAGATGGCGCGGGGGGGAGAGAGACCCAGTACTTC. The rearrangement uses TRBV11-2 and TRBJ2-5, with TRBD2 matching over 9 bases. The V gene end was trimmed by 0 bases and the J gene end by 4 bases; junction bases not matched to a gene: 6. This CDR3 comprises 16 residues. In germline, CDR1 is SGHAT, CDR2 FQNNGV.

The V call is TRBV11-2, the J call TRBJ1-2; perhaps TRBD1 as D (5 bases). The V gene lost 1 base and the J gene lost 4 bases, with 7 bases spanning the gap. The CDR3 runs 13 residues. From germline, CDR1 is SGHAT and CDR2 FQNNGV. The CDR3 region is CASSLGGGYGYTF. CDR3 DNA: TGTGCCAGCAGCTTAGGGGGCGGCTATGGCTACACCTTC.